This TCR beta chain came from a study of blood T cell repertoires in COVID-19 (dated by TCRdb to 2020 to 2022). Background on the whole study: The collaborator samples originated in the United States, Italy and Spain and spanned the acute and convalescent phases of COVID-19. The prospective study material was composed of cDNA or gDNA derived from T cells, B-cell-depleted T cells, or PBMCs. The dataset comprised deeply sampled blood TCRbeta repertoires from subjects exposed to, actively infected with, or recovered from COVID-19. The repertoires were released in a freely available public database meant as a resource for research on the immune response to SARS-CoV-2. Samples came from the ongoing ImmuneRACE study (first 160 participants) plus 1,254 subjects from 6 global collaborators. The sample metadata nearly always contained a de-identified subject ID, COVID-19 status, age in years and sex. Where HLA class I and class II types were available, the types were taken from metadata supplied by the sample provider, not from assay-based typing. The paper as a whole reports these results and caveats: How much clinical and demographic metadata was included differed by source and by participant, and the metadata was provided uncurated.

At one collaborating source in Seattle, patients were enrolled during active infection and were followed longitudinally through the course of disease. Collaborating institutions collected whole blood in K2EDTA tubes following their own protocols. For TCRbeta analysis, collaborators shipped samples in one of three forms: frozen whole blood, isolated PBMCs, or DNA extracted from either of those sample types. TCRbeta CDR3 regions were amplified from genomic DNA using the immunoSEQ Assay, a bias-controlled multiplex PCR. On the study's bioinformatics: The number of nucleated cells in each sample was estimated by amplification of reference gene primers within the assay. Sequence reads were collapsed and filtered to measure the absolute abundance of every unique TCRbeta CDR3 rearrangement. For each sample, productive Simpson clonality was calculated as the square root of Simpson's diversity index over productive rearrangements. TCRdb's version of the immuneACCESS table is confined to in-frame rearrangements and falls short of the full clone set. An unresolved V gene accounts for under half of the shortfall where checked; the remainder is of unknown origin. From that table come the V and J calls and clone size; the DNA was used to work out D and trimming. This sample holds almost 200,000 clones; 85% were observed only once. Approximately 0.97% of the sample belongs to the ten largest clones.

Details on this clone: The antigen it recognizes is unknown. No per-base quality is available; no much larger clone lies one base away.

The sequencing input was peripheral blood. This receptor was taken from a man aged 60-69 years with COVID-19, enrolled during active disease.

The CDR3 region reads CASSWGGNQPQHF. The DNA is TGTGCCAGCAGTTGGGGCGGCAATCAGCCCCAGCATTTT. The chain employs TRBV6-2 or TRBV6-3 and TRBJ1-5; the D region possibly corresponds to TRBD1 (5 bases align). V is reduced by 4 bases and J by 2 bases, leaving a spacing of 6 bases between them. Per the germline V gene, MNHEY is the CDR1 and SVGEGT is the CDR2. Taken from cysteine to phenylalanine, the CDR3 has 13 residues. Here the CDR3 DNA is all that survives: 39 bases in frame from base 1.